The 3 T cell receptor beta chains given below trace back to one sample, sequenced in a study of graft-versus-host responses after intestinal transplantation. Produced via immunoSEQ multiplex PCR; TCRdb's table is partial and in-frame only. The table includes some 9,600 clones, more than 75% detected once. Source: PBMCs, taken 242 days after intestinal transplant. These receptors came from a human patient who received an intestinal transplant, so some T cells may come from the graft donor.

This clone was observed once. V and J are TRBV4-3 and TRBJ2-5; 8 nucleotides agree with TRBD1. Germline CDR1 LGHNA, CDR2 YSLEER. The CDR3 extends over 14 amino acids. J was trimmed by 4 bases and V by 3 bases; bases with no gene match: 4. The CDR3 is CASSHGQGGETQYF. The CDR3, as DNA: TGCGCCAGCAGCCATGGACAGGGAGGAGAGACCCAGTACTTC.

The CDR3 reads CASSLKVSGMNTEAFF. CDR3 nucleotides: TGTGCCAGCAGCTTAAAGGTGAGCGGAATGAACACTGAAGCTTTCTTT. V is TRBV7-9 and J is TRBJ1-1; no reliable D call. Per germline, CDR1 SEHNR and CDR2 FQNEAQ (reference sequence). V lost 2 bases and J 0 bases, leaving 13 bases between the germline ends. The CDR3 length is 16 residues.

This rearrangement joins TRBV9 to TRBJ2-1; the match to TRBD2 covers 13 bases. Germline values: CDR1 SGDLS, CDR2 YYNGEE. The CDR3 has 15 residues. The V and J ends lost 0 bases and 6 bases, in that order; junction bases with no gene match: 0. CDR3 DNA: TGTGCCAGCAGCGTAGGACTAGCGGGGGGCAATGAGCAGTTCTTC. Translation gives CASSVGLAGGNEQFF.